The 19 T cell receptor beta chains presented below share a single source sample, sequenced in a study of cytomegalovirus exposure and HLA in healthy donors. PCR involved 60 Vbeta and 13 Jbeta primers. The method was immunoSEQ multiplex PCR; TCRdb's version includes in-frame clones alone and lacks a portion of them. This table holds under 150,000 clones, roughly three quarters found once. Sequences were obtained from PBMCs. These receptor sequences come from a man aged 18 to 29 in good health and CMV-seronegative.

V gene TRBV6-5 combines with J gene TRBJ2-1; a possible D gene is TRBD1 (6 bases). Per the germline V gene, CDR1 is MNHEY and CDR2 is SVGAGI. With 7 bases removed from V and 0 bases from J, the gap between germline ends came to 10 bases. The CDR3 has 14 amino acids. The CDR3 sequence: CASTQGYSYNEQFF. The CDR3 nucleotides are TGTGCCAGCACCCAGGGGTACTCCTACAATGAGCAGTTCTTC.

The J gene is TRBJ1-4, the V gene TRBV6-1, with TRBD1 matching 9 bases. The CDR3 has 15 residues. The germline gives CDR1 MNHNS, CDR2 SASEGT. The trim removed 5 bases at V and 7 bases at J, leaving 8 bases unmatched. This chain's CDR3 is CASSQLTGGGEKLFF. The CDR3 DNA sequence: TGTGCCAGCAGTCAATTGACAGGGGGAGGTGAAAAACTGTTTTTT.

This clone was observed a few times. The J gene is TRBJ1-2, the V gene TRBV21-1. TRBV21-1 is an annotated pseudogene. This CDR3 contains 17 residues. The CDR3 is CASSRGGSTPQNYGYTF. The CDR3 DNA reads TGTGCCAGCAGCAGGGGAGGCAGCACCCCACAAAACTATGGCTACACCTTC.

The table lists this clone with a count of one. V gene TRBV4-3 combines with J gene TRBJ1-5; unclear D gene. The CDR3 has 16 residues. Trimming took off 0 bases at V and 5 bases at J, with 14 bases between the two ends. Germline V gene lookup returns CDR1 LGHNA and CDR2 YSLEER. The CDR3 region is CASSQDLALRDQPQHF. The CDR3 DNA follows: TGCGCCAGCAGCCAAGATCTGGCCCTGCGGGATCAGCCCCAGCATTTT.

This clone has only a few counts. V usage is TRBV5-8 and J usage is TRBJ2-7, with a weak D call TRBD1 (5 bases). In germline, CDR1 is SGHTS, CDR2 YDEGEE. The CDR3 consists of 14 residues. V was pared by 4 bases and J by 3 bases, with 14 bases between. The CDR3 DNA is TGTGCCAGCAGCAGATCAGGGTTCGACTACGAGCAGTACTTC. This gives the protein CASSRSGFDYEQYF.

CDR3 loop: CASRQTGGQETQYF. The CDR3 DNA is TGCGCCAGCAGGCAGACAGGGGGCCAAGAGACCCAGTACTTC. The chain joins TRBV5-1 to TRBJ2-5; 9 nucleotides line up with TRBD1. Trimming took 5 bases from V and 1 from J; bases not matched to a gene: 3. Per germline, CDR1 SGHRS and CDR2 YFSETQ. CDR3 length equals 14 residues.

V usage is TRBV5-1 and J usage is TRBJ1-5; D is ambiguous. The V gene lost 2 bases and the J gene lost 4 bases, with 10 bases spanning the gap. The CDR3 runs to 14 residues. Germline V gene data show CDR1 as SGHRS and CDR2 as YFSETQ. The CDR3 DNA reads as TGCGCCAGCAGCTTAAATGCGATGAATCAGCCCCAGCATTTT. This codes for CASSLNAMNQPQHF. The full variable domain, with the rest looked up from reference TRBV5-1 and TRBJ1-5, is KAGVTQTPRYLIKTRGQQVTLSCSPISGHRSVSWYQQTPGQGLQFLFEYFSETQRNKGNFPGRFSGRQFSNSRSEMNVSTLELGDSALYLCASSLNAMNQPQHFGDGTRLSIL.

There are a few counts of this clone. The rearrangement joins TRBV29-1 to TRBJ1-1; TRBD1 agrees at 8 bases. The germline gives CDR1 SQVTM, CDR2 ANQGSEA. J gave up 1 base and V 6 bases, and 7 bases lay outside the gene matches. The CDR3 spans 14 residues. The CDR3 loop is CSVRHRGENTEAFF. CDR3 DNA sequence: TGCAGCGTCCGACACAGGGGGGAGAACACTGAAGCTTTCTTT.

V and J are TRBV6-1 and TRBJ1-2; 7 bases fit TRBD1. This CDR3 has 14 amino acids. Trimming took 7 bases from V and 4 from J; bases not matched to a gene: 9. CDR1 is MNHNS, CDR2 SASEGT, per germline. DNA for the CDR3: TGTGCCAGCACCCGGGACAGTGCGGCCTATGGCTACACCTTC. This gives the protein CASTRDSAAYGYTF.

CDR3 in amino acids: CASSQTGAWAEAFF. CDR3 in DNA: TGTGCCAGCAGTCAGACAGGGGCATGGGCTGAAGCTTTCTTT. The gene calls are TRBV27 and TRBJ1-1; 8 nucleotides agree with TRBD1. V was pared by 5 bases and J by 6 bases, with 8 bases of the junction left unmatched. Germline CDR1 is MNHEY and CDR2 is SMNVEV (reference sequence). The CDR3 totals 14 residues.

The chain carries TRBV4-3 and TRBJ1-3, with 7 positions matching TRBD1. V lost 8 bases, J lost 1 base, and 14 bases stayed unmatched. The CDR3 loop spans 17 amino acids. Germline CDR1 and CDR2: LGHNA and YSLEER. The CDR3 DNA is TGCGCCAGCGTATCCTATCGTAGGGGGCATTCTGGAAACACCATATATTTT. The encoded protein is CASVSYRRGHSGNTIYF.

The chain joins TRBV11-2 to TRBJ1-2; D not certain. Per the germline V gene, CDR1 is SGHAT and CDR2 is FQNNGV. The CDR3 is 14 residues long. V was clipped by 7 bases and J by 3 bases, with 15 bases between them. This chain's CDR3 is CASTLSQAYYGYTF. The CDR3 DNA reads as TGTGCCAGCACCCTTAGTCAGGCGTACTATGGCTACACCTTC.

The rearrangement joins TRBV19 to TRBJ2-5; 9 bases are a match to TRBD1. The J segment lost 3 bases and the V segment lost 5 bases, leaving 10 bases of the junction unmatched. The CDR3 totals 16 residues. Germline lookup yields CDR1 LNHDA and CDR2 SQIVND (reference sequence). The CDR3 is CASSFGTGTGEETQYF. The CDR3, as DNA: TGTGCCAGTAGTTTCGGGACAGGGACTGGGGAAGAGACCCAGTACTTC.

V gene TRBV7-2 combines with J gene TRBJ2-1, with TRBD1 matching 7 bases. V lost 7 bases to trimming and J lost 7 bases; unmatched junction nucleotides: 10. Germline V CDR1 and CDR2: SGHTA, FQGNSA. This CDR3 spans 14 amino acids. CDR3 sequence: CASNPRQGWNEQFF. The CDR3 coding sequence is TGTGCCAGCAACCCTCGACAGGGTTGGAATGAGCAGTTCTTC.

This clone has a single count. One end of the junction does not line up with germline, which may come from a read error. The chain combines TRBV7-9 with TRBJ1-4; D is ambiguous. From germline, CDR1 is SEHNR and CDR2 FQNEAQ (reference sequence). CDR3 length: 15 amino acids. CDR3 sequence reads: CASSLGLATNGKLFF. The CDR3 region has the DNA TGTGCCAGCAGCTTAGGCCTGGCAACTAATGGAAAACTGTTTTTT. Looking up the rest from reference TRBV7-9 and TRBJ1-4 gives the full variable domain: DTGVSQNPRHKITKRGQNVTFRCDPISEHNRLYWYRQTLGQGPEFLTYFQNEAQLEKSRLLSDRFSAERPKGSFSTLEIQRTEQGDSAMYLCASSLGLATNGKLFFGSGTQLSVL.

The chain recombines TRBV30 with TRBJ2-1; a weak D match, TRBD1 (6 bases). The CDR3 sequence is 14 residues long. V lost 1 base and J 3 bases, leaving 10 bases between the germline ends. Germline assignment: CDR1 GTSNPN and CDR2 SVGIG (reference sequence). The CDR3 loop is CAWSGTDFYNEQFF. The CDR3 nucleotides read TGTGCCTGGAGTGGGACAGATTTCTACAATGAGCAGTTCTTC.

This clone was seen a few times. The chain employs TRBV2 and TRBJ1-1, with TRBD1 as a possible D gene (5 bases). The CDR3 consists of 11 residues. Trimming took 8 bases from V and 5 from J, leaving 9 bases between them. Germline CDR1 SNHLY, CDR2 FYNNEI. The CDR3 sequence: CASLEGTEAFF. The DNA of the CDR3 is TGTGCCAGCCTGGAGGGGACTGAAGCTTTCTTT.

The rearrangement links TRBV5-1 to TRBJ1-2; D ambiguous. V was pared by 0 bases and J by 6 bases, with 15 bases between. The germline gives CDR1 SGHRS, CDR2 YFSETQ. This CDR3 comprises 15 residues. DNA for the CDR3: TGCGCCAGCAGCTTGGGGGCAGCCAGGAAGGATGGCTACACCTTC. Protein sequence: CASSLGAARKDGYTF.

A single count supports this clone. The chain combines TRBV5-4 with TRBJ1-2; D gene uncertain. This CDR3 has 13 amino acids. Trimming shortened V by 0 bases and J by 7 bases, and 10 bases separated the two germline ends. Germline assignment: CDR1 SGHNT and CDR2 YYREEE (reference sequence). Here the CDR3 reads CASSLVPRSGYTF. The CDR3, as DNA: TGTGCCAGCAGCTTGGTACCGCGAAGTGGCTACACCTTC.